This entry describes one T cell receptor (beta chain). The data were obtained in a study of blood T cell repertoires in COVID-19. Study details: The United States, Italy and Spain were the sources of the acute and convalescent COVID-19 samples. Sources were T cells, B-cell-depleted T cells, or PBMCs; the material itself was cDNA or gDNA.

CDR3 length: 12 amino acids. Trimming took 0 bases from V and 9 from J, leaving 11 bases between them. CDR1 SQVTM and CDR2 ANQGSEA come from the germline V gene. In the original workflow: From reference gene primer amplification, estimates of nucleated cell counts were derived. The repertoire was sequenced with immunoSEQ multiplex PCR; TCRdb's copy has only in-frame clones and lacks some. V and J calls and clone size come straight from that table; D and trimming were deduced from the DNA. Found here are some 77,000 clones, roughly 85% of them singletons; the top ten hold roughly 2%. The sample was peripheral blood. The clonotype comes from a woman aged 55-69 years with acute or convalescent COVID-19. V gene TRBV29-1 combines with J gene TRBJ1-2; no clear D. This CDR3 is CSVEDSPSSYTF. The CDR3 coding sequence is TGCAGCGTTGAAGATTCCCCCAGTAGCTACACCTTC. Full variable domain (remainder filled in from reference TRBV29-1 and TRBJ1-2): SAVISQKPSRDICQRGTSLTIQCQVDSQVTMMFWYRQQPGQSLTLIATANQGSEATYESGFVIDKFPISRPNLTFSTLTVSNMSPEDSSIYLCSVEDSPSSYTFGSGTRLTVV.